The 10 T cell receptor beta chains listed next were all sequenced from one sample in a study of blood T cell repertoires in COVID-19. Using immunoSEQ multiplex PCR, the repertoire was profiled, and TCRdb retains in-frame clones only, with some absent. The sample has more than 85,000 clones, roughly 92% seen once. The sequenced sample consisted of peripheral blood. These receptors originate from a woman aged 45-65 years with COVID-19, enrolled during active disease.

The gene calls are TRBV29-1 and TRBJ1-4, with TRBD1 matching over 7 bases. The CDR3 is 13 amino acids. From germline, CDR1 is SQVTM and CDR2 ANQGSEA. Trimming removed 4 bases from V and 5 bases from J; junction bases left unmatched: 4. The CDR3 sequence: CSVGQGLNEKLFF. Here the CDR3 DNA reads TGCAGCGTTGGACAGGGCCTGAATGAAAAACTGTTTTTT.

V is TRBV30 and J is TRBJ1-2, with TRBD1 matching over 8 bases. Per germline, CDR1 GTSNPN and CDR2 SVGIG (reference sequence). The CDR3 is 14 residues long. V shed 7 bases, J shed 2 bases, and the junction held 9 bases outside the gene matches. CDR3 amino acids: CASDVRTGNYGYTF. The CDR3 nucleotides are TGTGCCTCAGACGTACGGACAGGGAACTATGGCTACACCTTC.

The CDR3 loop is CASRLSQGRGQPQHF. The CDR3 coding sequence is TGTGCCAGCAGACTTTCACAGGGGAGAGGACAGCCCCAGCATTTT. V and J are TRBV6-6 and TRBJ1-5, with 7 bases that match TRBD1. The germline V gene has CDR1 MNHNY and CDR2 SVGAGI (reference sequence). J lost 7 bases, V lost 6 bases, and 12 bases had no gene match. The CDR3 consists of 15 residues.

This rearrangement joins TRBV30 to TRBJ1-5, with TRBD1 matching 7 bases. CDR3 size: 13 residues. Unmatched junction bases numbered 5, after V lost 5 bases and J lost 4 bases. The V gene's germline CDR1 is GTSNPN and CDR2 SVGIG (reference sequence). Here the CDR3 reads CAWATGENQPQHF. As DNA, the CDR3 is TGTGCCTGGGCTACAGGGGAGAATCAGCCCCAGCATTTT.

The V gene is TRBV16, the J gene TRBJ1-6; a weak D match, TRBD1 (5 bases). Germline CDR1 is KGHSY and CDR2 is FQNENV. Trimming stripped 6 bases from V and 2 bases from J, with 11 bases between. The CDR3 length is 15 residues. The CDR3 nucleotides are TGTGCCAGCAGTCCATCAGGGACCTATAATTCACCCCTCCACTTT. Translated: CASSPSGTYNSPLHF. Full variable domain (rest looked up from reference TRBV16 and TRBJ1-6): GEEVAQTPKHLVRGEGQKAKLYCAPIKGHSYVFWYQQVLKNEFKFLISFQNENVFDETGMPKERFSAKCLPNSPCSLEIQATKLEDSAVYFCASSPSGTYNSPLHFGNGTRLTVT.

V is TRBV11-3 and J is TRBJ2-1; D may be TRBD2 (5 bases). Trimming cost V 4 bases and J 8 bases, with 18 bases left between them. This CDR3 has 15 amino acids. Germline values: CDR1 SGHNT, CDR2 YENEEA. The CDR3 loop reads CASSSRGLAGDEQFF. CDR3 nucleotide sequence: TGTGCCAGCAGCTCGAGAGGGCTAGCAGGCGATGAGCAGTTCTTC.

V and J are TRBV13 and TRBJ2-3; 8 positions agree with TRBD2. J lost 2 bases, V lost 7 bases, and 8 bases had no gene match. Germline V gene sequence: CDR1 PRHDT, CDR2 FYEKMQ (reference sequence). The CDR3 spans 15 residues. CDR3 in DNA: TGTGCCAGCACCTGGGCGGGGGGCGTCACAGATACGCAGTATTTT. This codes for CASTWAGGVTDTQYF.

V gene TRBV30 combines with J gene TRBJ1-6, with D perhaps matching TRBD1 (6 bases). Germline V gene lookup returns CDR1 GTSNPN and CDR2 SVGIG (reference sequence). The ends were cut back, 4 bases at V and 8 bases at J, with 9 bases in the middle. There are 12 residues in the CDR3. The CDR3 is CAWKGGDSPLHF. The CDR3 DNA follows: TGTGCCTGGAAGGGGGGGGATTCACCCCTCCACTTT. Full variable domain (rest looked up from reference TRBV30 and TRBJ1-6): SQTIHQWPATLVQPVGSPLSLECTVEGTSNPNLYWYRQAAGRGLQLLFYSVGIGQISSEVPQNLSASRPQDRQFILSSKKLLLSDSGFYLCAWKGGDSPLHFGNGTRLTVT.

This chain joins TRBV2 and TRBJ1-5; D remains unclear. Germline assignment: CDR1 SNHLY and CDR2 FYNNEI. The CDR3 extends over 12 amino acids. Deletions cut 7 bases from V and 11 bases from J, with 15 bases between. In DNA, the CDR3 is TGTGCCAGCAAGTGGGGTGTGGAGGCCCAGCATTTT. Residues: CASKWGVEAQHF.

The DNA for the CDR3 is TGTGCCAGCAGCCGGACAGCTCTAGCCAAAAACATTCAGTACTTC. This translates into CASSRTALAKNIQYF. V usage is TRBV14 and J usage is TRBJ2-4; D may be TRBD1 (6 bases). V dropped 4 bases and J dropped 0 bases, with 10 bases sitting between them. CDR3 length: 15 residues. In germline, CDR1 is SGHDN, CDR2 FVKESK.